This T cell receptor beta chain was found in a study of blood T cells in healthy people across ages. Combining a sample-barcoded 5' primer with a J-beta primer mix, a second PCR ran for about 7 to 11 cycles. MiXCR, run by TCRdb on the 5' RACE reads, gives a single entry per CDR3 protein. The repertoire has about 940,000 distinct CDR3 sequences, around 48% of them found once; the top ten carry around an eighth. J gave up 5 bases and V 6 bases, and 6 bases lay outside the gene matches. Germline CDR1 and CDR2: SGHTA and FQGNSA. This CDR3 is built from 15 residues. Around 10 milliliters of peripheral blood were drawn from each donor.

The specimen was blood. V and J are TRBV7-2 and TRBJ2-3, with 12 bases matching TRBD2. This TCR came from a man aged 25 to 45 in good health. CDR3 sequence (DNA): TGTGCCAGCAGTAGACTAGCGGGGGCAGGAGATACGCAGTATTTT. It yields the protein CASSRLAGAGDTQYF.